A selection of T cell receptor beta chains follows, all from one sample in a study of blood T cell repertoires in COVID-19. Profiling relied on immunoSEQ multiplex PCR, and the TCRdb table lists in-frame clones only, not all of them. The sample has roughly 30,000 clones, over 85% seen once; the top ten hold roughly 5.2%. Source material: peripheral blood. The receptors shown here come from a human donor in a cohort sampled during active COVID-19. The CDR3 runs from the conserved cysteine through the conserved F or W. D genes are given only for firm matches.

CDR3 protein	CDR3 DNA	V gene	J gene	D gene
CASSSRALLQETQYF	TGTGCCAGCAGTTCCAGGGCGTTATTACAAGAGACCCAGTACTTC	TRBV5-6	TRBJ2-5	NA
CASSSPRGLANEQFF	TGTGCCAGCAGCTCACCGCGGGGACTAGCCAATGAGCAGTTCTTC	TRBV14	TRBJ2-1	TRBD2
CASSVAGTGSATGELFF	TGTGCCAGCAGCGTAGCCGGGACAGGGTCGGCCACCGGGGAGCTGTTTTTT	TRBV9	TRBJ2-2	TRBD1
CASVWGGPNTGELFF	TGTGCCAGCGTGTGGGGGGGGCCGAACACCGGGGAGCTGTTTTTT	TRBV28	TRBJ2-2	NA
CASSQRTGDEQYF	TGCGCCAGCAGCCAACGGACAGGGGACGAGCAGTACTTC	TRBV4-1	TRBJ2-7	TRBD1
CASSYRNTEAFF	TGTGCCAGCAGTTACCGGAACACTGAAGCTTTCTTT	TRBV6-5	TRBJ1-1	NA
CASSYSYSGNTIYF	TGTGCCAGCAGTTACTCCTACTCTGGAAACACCATATATTTT	TRBV6-5	TRBJ1-3	NA
CASFTPNWGIEAFF	TGTGCCAGTTTCACCCCCAATTGGGGCATTGAAGCTTTCTTT	TRBV28	TRBJ1-1	NA
CASSLDTPGTRSTDTQYF	TGTGCCAGCAGCTTAGATACGCCCGGGACTAGGAGCACAGATACGCAGTATTTT	TRBV7-8	TRBJ2-3	TRBD2
CATRRQVNTEAFF	TGTGCCACCAGACGGCAGGTGAACACTGAAGCTTTCTTT	TRBV27	TRBJ1-1	NA
CASSRSGGRAYNEQFF	TGTGCCAGCAGCCGTAGCGGCGGTCGGGCCTACAATGAGCAGTTCTTC	TRBV9	TRBJ2-1	NA
CAIRTGQSLSQYF	TGTGCCATCAGGACGGGACAGTCTCTCTCGCAGTATTTT	TRBV10-3	TRBJ2-3	TRBD1
CASSLTGVDTEAFF	TGCGCCAGCAGCTTAACAGGGGTAGACACTGAAGCTTTCTTT	TRBV5-1	TRBJ1-1	TRBD1